The clone carrying this T cell receptor (beta chain) has just one count. Sequencing used immunoSEQ multiplex PCR; TCRdb keeps in-frame clones, though not all of them. The profile shows about 400,000 clones, 88% of them singletons. The CDR3 is made up of 15 amino acids. The ends lost 5 bases at V and 5 bases at J; junction bases unmatched: 10. From germline, CDR1 is SGHTA and CDR2 FQGNSA. The data belong to a study of blood T cell repertoires in COVID-19. Study-wide background: COVID-19 samples collected from the United States, Italy and Spain covered acute and convalescent phases.

Sequencing was carried out using PBMCs or T cells enriched from blood (not recorded which). The rearrangement links TRBV7-2 to TRBJ2-7, with TRBD2 matching over 9 bases. The receptor's source is a woman between 40 and 50 years old with acute COVID-19. The CDR3 coding sequence is TGTGCCAGCAGCGTTAGCGGGGGCCCTTCCGACGAGCAGTACTTC. Its protein is CASSVSGGPSDEQYF.